This T cell receptor (beta chain) is drawn from a study of T cell responses to AZD1222 COVID-19 vaccine. Produced via immunoSEQ multiplex PCR; TCRdb's table is partial and in-frame only. The sample has 210,000 or so clones, about 92% seen once. Study-wide findings and caveats: Increased Spike-specific TCR breadth and depth were observed after two AZD1222 doses.

The trim removed 2 bases at V and 5 bases at J, leaving 6 bases unmatched. Germline lookup yields CDR1 KGHSH and CDR2 LQKENI. The CDR3 has 14 amino acids. With regard to this clone: Its specificity is unknown.

The source is an adult in good health. This material consisted of peripheral blood, taken on day 0 of MenACWY control vaccination. The gene calls are TRBV18 and TRBJ2-7; 7 bases fit TRBD1. The CDR3 DNA follows: TGTGCCAGCTCACCAAGGGGACAGTCCCACGAGCAGTACTTC. The encoded protein is CASSPRGQSHEQYF.